Listed here are 13 T cell receptor beta chains from one sample, sequenced in a study of T cells in Graves' hyperthyroidism and ophthalmopathy. There were TCR beta CDR3 regions amplified from RNA transcripts. Using the HTBI primer set, a first-round RT-PCR was run on the TCR CDR3. TCRdb used MiXCR to reprocess the multiplex PCR reads, holding one entry per CDR3 protein. The sample has 600,000 to 700,000 distinct CDR3 sequences, approximately 14% seen once; the top ten hold roughly 4.5%. The sample taken for sequencing was blood. The receptors were sampled from a woman aged 40 to 50 with Graves' ophthalmopathy.

The chain uses TRBV20-1 and TRBJ2-2, with TRBD2 as a possible D gene (5 bases). The CDR3 runs to 16 residues. Germline V gene data show CDR1 as DFQATT and CDR2 as SNEGSKA (reference sequence). V lost 2 bases to trimming and J lost 1 base, with 14 bases between them. The CDR3 sequence: CSARPLAEGNTGELFF. CDR3 nucleotide sequence: TGCAGTGCTAGACCCCTAGCTGAGGGGAACACCGGGGAGCTGTTTTTT.

This clonotype has a count of ten or more. V is TRBV13 and J is TRBJ2-5, with D possibly matching TRBD2 (7 bases). The CDR3 sequence is 15 residues long. Trimming pared 5 bases from V and 7 bases from J, leaving 20 bases between. In germline, CDR1 is PRHDT, CDR2 FYEKMQ (reference sequence). CDR3 in amino acids: CASSPLAREGGTQYF. The CDR3 DNA reads TGTGCCAGCAGCCCACTAGCGAGAGAGGGGGGGACCCAGTACTTC.

This clonotype was counted ten times or more. The CDR3 loop is CASSYSGGRVNGYTF. In DNA, the CDR3 is TGTGCCAGCAGTTACTCGGGAGGGAGGGTGAATGGCTACACCTTC. The chain recombines TRBV6-5 with TRBJ1-2; D is undetermined. Trimming pared 0 bases from V and 6 bases from J, leaving 14 bases between. The CDR3 is 15 residues long. Germline loops: CDR1 MNHEY, CDR2 SVGAGI.

In its sample, this clonotype was seen many times. The chain carries TRBV7-9 and TRBJ2-5, with a possible D match to TRBD2 (6 bases). V lost 4 bases and J lost 5, with 17 bases in between. Germline V gene lookup returns CDR1 SEHNR and CDR2 FQNEAQ (reference sequence). The CDR3 totals 15 residues. The CDR3 sequence is CASSSYVRDRETQYF. The CDR3 coding sequence is TGTGCCAGCAGCTCCTATGTGCGGGATCGGGAGACCCAGTACTTC.

This clonotype was detected many times. One junction end disagrees with the germline gene, perhaps due to a read error. The gene calls are TRBV25-1 and TRBJ1-2; 7 bases are a match to TRBD1. The CDR3 has 14 amino acids. Per germline, CDR1 MGHDK and CDR2 SYGVNS. This CDR3 reads CAISARGMDYGYTF. The CDR3 DNA reads as TGTGCCATCAGTGCCAGGGGGATGGACTATGGCTACACCTTC.

V and J are TRBV11-1 and TRBJ2-7; 10 bases agree with TRBD1. V trimming: 4 bases; J trimming: 2 bases; junction bases outside the gene matches: 8. Germline V lookup: CDR1 SGHAT, CDR2 FQDESV (reference sequence). This CDR3 comprises 16 residues. CDR3 DNA: TGTGCCAGCAGCTCAACCCGGGACAGGGGAGCCTACGAGCAGTACTTC. It specifies CASSSTRDRGAYEQYF.

Many counts were recorded for this clonotype. Germline is not matched at one junction end, which may reflect a read error. The V call is TRBV27, the J call TRBJ1-1, with 7 bases matching TRBD1. This CDR3 contains 14 residues. Germline V CDR1 and CDR2: MNHEY, SMNVEV (reference sequence). The CDR3 sequence is CASRKRWDSGDAFF. The CDR3 region has the DNA TGCGCCAGCAGAAAAAGGTGGGACAGCGGGGATGCTTTCTTT.

This clonotype was observed at least ten times. The chain uses TRBV2 and TRBJ2-5; D possibly matches TRBD1 or TRBD2 (6 bases each). The CDR3 runs to 16 residues. Deletions cut 6 bases from V and 1 base from J, with 18 bases between. Germline assignment: CDR1 SNHLY and CDR2 FYNNEI. The CDR3 DNA follows: TGTGCCAGCAGCGGAGGGACACCCCTTGCCCAAGAGACCCAGTACTTC. This encodes CASSGGTPLAQETQYF.

This clonotype was found a few times. This sequence joins TRBV12-3 or TRBV12-4 and TRBJ2-4, with TRBD1 matching over 7 bases. The ends lost 6 bases at V and 1 base at J; junction bases unmatched: 6. The CDR3 totals 15 residues. CDR3 in amino acids: CASSPDREAKNIQYF. The CDR3 DNA is TGTGCCAGCAGCCCAGACAGGGAGGCCAAAAACATTCAGTACTTC.

This clonotype was found many times. One junction end disagrees with the germline gene, perhaps due to a read error. V usage is TRBV10-2 and J usage is TRBJ1-5; TRBD1 is a possible D gene (6 bases). Germline lookup yields CDR1 WSHSY and CDR2 SAAADI. The length of the CDR3 is 16 residues. CDR3 sequence: CASSDRGGHSNRPQHF. CDR3 in DNA: TGCGCCAGCAGTGATCGAGGGGGACATAGCAATCGGCCCCAGCATTTT.

This clonotype was counted a few times. This chain uses TRBV5-1 with TRBJ1-3, with D unclear. Germline CDR1 SGHRS, CDR2 YFSETQ. V was clipped by 0 bases and J by 0 bases, with 10 bases between them. This CDR3 has 16 amino acids. In DNA, the CDR3 is TGCGCCAGCAGCTTGGGCTCCGGACTCTCTGGAAACACCATATATTTT. Residues: CASSLGSGLSGNTIYF.

This clonotype was detected ten times or more. J is TRBJ1-1 and V is TRBV30; D unclear. The V and J ends lost 2 bases and 0 bases respectively, with 10 bases between them. The CDR3 spans 14 residues. Per germline, CDR1 GTSNPN and CDR2 SVGIG (reference sequence). The CDR3 reads CAWSKEDLNTEAFF. DNA of the CDR3: TGTGCCTGGAGTAAGGAGGACCTGAACACTGAAGCTTTCTTT.

This clonotype was detected many times. In nucleotides, the CDR3 is TGTGCCAGCAGTTTAACTACACCTATCTCTGGAAACACCATATATTTT. Encoded protein: CASSLTTPISGNTIYF. V is TRBV28 and J is TRBJ1-3; D gene uncertain. Between the trimmed V and J ends, which lost 2 bases and 0 bases, there was a span of 11 bases. The CDR3 length is 16 residues. Per the germline V gene, CDR1 is MDHEN and CDR2 is SYDVKM. The variable domain in full, with the rest retrieved from reference TRBV28 and TRBJ1-3, is DVKVTQSSRYLVKRTGEKVFLECVQDMDHENMFWYRQDPGLGLRLIYFSYDVKMKEKGDIPEGYSVSREKKERFSLILESASTNQTSMYLCASSLTTPISGNTIYFGEGSWLTVV.